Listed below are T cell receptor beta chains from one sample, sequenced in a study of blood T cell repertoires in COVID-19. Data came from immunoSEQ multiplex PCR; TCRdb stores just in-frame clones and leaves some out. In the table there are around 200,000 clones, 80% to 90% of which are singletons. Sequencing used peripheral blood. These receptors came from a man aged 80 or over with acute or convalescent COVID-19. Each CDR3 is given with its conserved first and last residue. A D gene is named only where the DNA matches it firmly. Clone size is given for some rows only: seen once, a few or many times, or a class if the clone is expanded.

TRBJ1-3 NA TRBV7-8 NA CASSPTETGNTIYF TGTGCCAGCAGTCCGACAGAAACTGGAAACACCATATATTTT
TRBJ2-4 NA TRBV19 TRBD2 CATRRGGRGNIQYF TGTGCCACCCGCCGGGGGGGTAGGGGAAACATTCAGTACTTC
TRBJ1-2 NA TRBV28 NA CASSLRGGYTF TGTGCCAGCAGTTTAAGGGGTGGCTACACCTTC
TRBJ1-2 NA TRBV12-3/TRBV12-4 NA CASSPLNDHYKTF TGTGCCAGCAGTCCCCTCAACGACCACTACAAGACCTTC
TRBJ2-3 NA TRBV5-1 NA CASSSRTYPDTQYF TGCGCCAGCAGCTCGCGGACTTATCCAGATACGCAGTATTTT
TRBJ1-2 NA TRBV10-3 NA CAISESMAGNYGYTF TGTGCCATCAGTGAGTCGATGGCAGGGAACTATGGCTACACCTTC
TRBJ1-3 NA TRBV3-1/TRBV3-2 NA CASSLWGGSSGNTIYF TGTGCCAGCAGCCTCTGGGGGGGAAGCTCTGGAAACACCATATATTTT
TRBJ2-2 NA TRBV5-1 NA CASSLDGAAGELFF TGCGCCAGCAGCTTGGATGGGGCGGCCGGGGAGCTGTTTTTT
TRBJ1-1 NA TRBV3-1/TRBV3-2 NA CASSQENSGVSTEAFF TGTGCCAGCAGCCAAGAAAATAGCGGGGTCAGCACTGAAGCTTTCTTT
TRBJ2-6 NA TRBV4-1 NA CASSHGLSGANVLTF TGCGCCAGCAGCCACGGGTTGTCTGGGGCCAACGTCCTGACTTTC
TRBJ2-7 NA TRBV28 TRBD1 CASSPPTGQNYEQYF TGTGCCAGCAGCCCCCCCACGGGACAGAACTACGAGCAGTACTTC
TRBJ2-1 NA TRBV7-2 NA CASSLTTAYNEQFF TGTGCCAGCAGCTTAACCACTGCCTACAATGAGCAGTTCTTC
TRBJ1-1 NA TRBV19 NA CASRPQPMNTEAFF TGTGCCAGTAGGCCCCAACCTATGAACACTGAAGCTTTCTTT
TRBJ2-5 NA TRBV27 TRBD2 CASSSQTSGRRETQYF TGTGCCAGCAGTTCCCAGACTAGCGGGAGAAGGGAGACCCAGTACTTC
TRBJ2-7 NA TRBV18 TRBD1 CASSPVLSGQGSYEQYF TGTGCCAGCTCACCAGTTTTATCCGGACAGGGGTCTTACGAGCAGTACTTC
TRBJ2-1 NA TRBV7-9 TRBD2 CASSPVGSGSYEQFF TGTGCCAGCAGCCCTGTCGGTAGCGGGAGCTATGAGCAGTTCTTC
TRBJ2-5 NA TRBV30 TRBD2 CAWRGTTPPETQYF TGTGCCTGGAGAGGGACTACCCCCCCAGAGACCCAGTACTTC
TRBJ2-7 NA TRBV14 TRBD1 CASSQPGTGLQEQYF TGTGCCAGCAGCCAACCCGGGACAGGCCTCCAGGAGCAGTACTTC
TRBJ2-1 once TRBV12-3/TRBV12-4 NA CASSLGQRGEQFF TGTGCCAGCAGTTTAGGACAAAGGGGTGAGCAGTTCTTC
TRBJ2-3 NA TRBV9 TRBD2 CASRGLAGGTDTQYF TGTGCCAGCAGGGGACTAGCGGGAGGCACAGATACGCAGTATTTT
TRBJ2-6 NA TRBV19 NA CASRRTAASGANVLTF TGTGCCAGTAGGCGGACAGCGGCCTCTGGGGCCAACGTCCTGACTTTC
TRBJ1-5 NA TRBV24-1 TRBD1 CATSEGTGEWQPQHF TGTGCCACCAGTGAGGGGACAGGGGAGTGGCAGCCCCAGCATTTT
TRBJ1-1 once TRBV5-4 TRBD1 CASSWDRGYLNTEAFF TGTGCCAGCAGCTGGGACAGGGGGTACTTGAACACTGAAGCTTTCTTT
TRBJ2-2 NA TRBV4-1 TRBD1 CASSKGGQGPGGELFF TGCGCCAGCAGCAAAGGGGGACAGGGTCCGGGCGGGGAGCTGTTTTTT
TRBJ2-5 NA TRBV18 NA CASSPSGGLVQETQYF TGTGCCAGCTCACCCTCTGGAGGGTTGGTCCAAGAGACCCAGTACTTC
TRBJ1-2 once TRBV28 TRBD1 CASTNLEGQGYGYTF TGTGCCAGCACCAACCTAGAGGGACAGGGATATGGCTACACCTTC
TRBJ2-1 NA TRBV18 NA CASSILQYNEQFF TGTGCCAGCTCAATTTTACAGTACAATGAGCAGTTCTTC
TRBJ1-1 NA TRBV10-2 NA CASRAGETEAFF TGCGCCAGCAGGGCAGGCGAAACTGAAGCTTTCTTT
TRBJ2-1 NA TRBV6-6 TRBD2 CASTPTSGSSYNEQFF TGTGCCAGCACTCCGACTAGCGGGAGCTCCTACAATGAGCAGTTCTTC
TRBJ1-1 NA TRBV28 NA CASRKPGTANTEAFF TGTGCCAGCAGGAAACCCGGAACAGCGAACACTGAAGCTTTCTTT
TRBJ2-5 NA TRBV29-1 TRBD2 CSVEFKTSGRGDNQETQYF TGCAGCGTTGAATTTAAAACTAGCGGGAGAGGGGATAACCAAGAGACCCAGTACTTC
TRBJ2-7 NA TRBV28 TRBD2 CASSGPSGRLSYEQYF TGTGCCAGCAGTGGACCTAGCGGGAGGCTCTCCTACGAGCAGTACTTC
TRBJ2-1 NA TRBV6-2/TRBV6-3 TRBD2 CASSPRPGTSGITYNEQFF TGTGCCAGCAGTCCCCGGCCCGGGACTAGCGGGATAACCTACAATGAGCAGTTCTTC
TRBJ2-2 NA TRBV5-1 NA CASSWETGTVTGELFF TGCGCCAGCAGCTGGGAGACAGGGACTGTCACCGGGGAGCTGTTTTTT
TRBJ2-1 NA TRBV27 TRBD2 CATRTSGDPAYNEQFF TGTGCCACGCGGACTAGCGGGGACCCTGCCTACAATGAGCAGTTCTTC
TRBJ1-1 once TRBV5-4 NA CASSPSNTEAFF TGTGCCAGCAGTCCATCGAACACTGAAGCTTTCTTT
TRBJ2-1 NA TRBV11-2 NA CASSLEGGFHNEQFF TGTGCCAGCAGCTTAGAAGGGGGTTTTCACAATGAGCAGTTCTTC
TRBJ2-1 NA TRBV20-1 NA CSASARGVSNEQFF TGCAGTGCTAGTGCCAGGGGAGTAAGCAATGAGCAGTTCTTC
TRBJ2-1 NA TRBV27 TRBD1 CATRTGYNEQFF TGTGCCACTAGGACAGGGTACAATGAGCAGTTCTTC
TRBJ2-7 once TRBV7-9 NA CASSTDRGSEYF TGTGCCAGCAGCACCGACAGAGGATCCGAGTACTTC
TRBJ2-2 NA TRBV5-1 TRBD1 CASSLIQGAQGGELFF TGCGCCAGCAGCTTGATACAGGGGGCGCAAGGCGGGGAGCTGTTTTTT